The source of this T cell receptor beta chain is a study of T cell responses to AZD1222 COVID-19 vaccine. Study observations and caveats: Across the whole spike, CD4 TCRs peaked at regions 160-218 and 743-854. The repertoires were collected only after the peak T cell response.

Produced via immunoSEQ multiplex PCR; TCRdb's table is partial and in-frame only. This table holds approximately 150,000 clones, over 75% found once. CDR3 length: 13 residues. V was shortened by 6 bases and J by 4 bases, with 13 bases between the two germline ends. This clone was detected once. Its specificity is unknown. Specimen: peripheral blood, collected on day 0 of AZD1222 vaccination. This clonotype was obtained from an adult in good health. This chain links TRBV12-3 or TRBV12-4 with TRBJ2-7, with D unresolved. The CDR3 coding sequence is TGTGCCAGCAGGCTTTCTTTCGGGTACGAGCAGTACTTC. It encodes CASRLSFGYEQYF.